These 10 T cell receptor beta chains were all obtained from the same sample, sequenced in a study of graft-versus-host responses after intestinal transplantation. Which antigens these TCRs recognize remains unknown. Sequenced by immunoSEQ multiplex PCR; TCRdb stores in-frame clones only, minus some. Here the sample spans over 90,000 clones, approximately 93% being singletons. Material: unstimulated CD8+ T cells sorted from spleen or lymph node cells, obtained before intestinal transplant. These receptors were collected from a human donor who received an intestinal transplant.

The chain is built from TRBV7-8 and TRBJ2-5; 7 bases align to TRBD2. The V gene's germline CDR1 is SGHVS and CDR2 FQNEAQ. V trimming: 1 base; J trimming: 5 bases; junction bases outside the gene matches: 10. The CDR3 has 16 amino acids. The CDR3 region is CASSLGGGRGLETQYF. As DNA, the CDR3 is TGTGCCAGCAGCTTAGGTGGAGGGAGGGGTTTGGAGACCCAGTACTTC.

The chain combines TRBV16 with TRBJ2-6; a possible D gene is TRBD2 (6 bases). This CDR3 is 16 amino acids long. V was clipped by 3 bases and J by 1 base, with 10 bases between them. Germline V gene lookup returns CDR1 KGHSY and CDR2 FQNENV. The CDR3 DNA is TGTGCCAGCAGCCATCAGGAGGGGTCTGGGGCCAACGTCCTGACTTTC. It encodes CASSHQEGSGANVLTF.

This clone was picked up a small number of times. The CDR3, as DNA: TGTGCCAGTAGTATAGGGGGGGGCCCAGACAATGAGCAGTTCTTC. Amino acids: CASSIGGGPDNEQFF. The rearrangement links TRBV19 to TRBJ2-1; D perhaps matches TRBD2 (7 bases). There are 15 residues in the CDR3. The V gene lost 1 base and the J gene lost 5 bases, with 12 bases spanning the gap. CDR1 and CDR2 from the germline V gene are LNHDA and SQIVND (reference sequence).

The V call is TRBV9, the J call TRBJ2-2; TRBD2 is a possible D gene (7 bases). The V end lost 1 base, the J end lost 6 bases, and 25 bases lay between the germline ends. The V gene's germline CDR1 is SGDLS and CDR2 YYNGEE. The CDR3 runs 19 residues. Here the CDR3 DNA reads TGTGCCAGCAGCGTACCCTTGGAGACTAGCATTCAGGGGCCCGGGGAGCTGTTTTTT. Translation: CASSVPLETSIQGPGELFF.

This rearrangement joins TRBV30 to TRBJ1-2; possibly TRBD1 for D (5 bases). The germline CDR1 and CDR2 sequences are GTSNPN and SVGIG (reference sequence). The CDR3 runs 15 residues. V gave up 1 base and J gave up 8 bases, with 20 bases separating them. The CDR3 is CAWSALTTAWRGYTF. DNA for the CDR3: TGTGCCTGGAGTGCCTTAACGACAGCCTGGAGGGGCTACACCTTC.

The chain joins TRBV7-9 to TRBJ1-1; D remains unclear. V lost 8 bases, J lost 1 base, and 14 bases lay in between. The CDR3 is 14 amino acids. The germline V gene encodes CDR1 SEHNR and CDR2 FQNEAQ (reference sequence). CDR3 in amino acids: CASASGGPNTEAFF. CDR3 nucleotides: TGTGCCAGCGCTTCTGGCGGCCCGAACACTGAAGCTTTCTTT.

The DNA for the CDR3 is TGCGCCAGCAGCTTGTACGGGACAGGACTACAAGAGACCCAGTACTTC. Amino acid sequence: CASSLYGTGLQETQYF. The chain joins TRBV5-1 to TRBJ2-5; the match to TRBD1 covers 8 bases. V was pared by 1 base and J by 2 bases, with 7 bases of the junction left unmatched. Germline values: CDR1 SGHRS, CDR2 YFSETQ. The CDR3 length is 16 residues.

The rearrangement links TRBV11-2 to TRBJ1-3; a possible D gene is TRBD1 (5 bases). The CDR3 spans 16 residues. V was pared by 0 bases and J by 3 bases, with 12 bases between. Per germline, CDR1 SGHAT and CDR2 FQNNGV. The CDR3: CASSLDGAGLGNTIYF. DNA for the CDR3: TGTGCCAGCAGCTTAGATGGTGCGGGGCTTGGAAACACCATATATTTT.

The gene calls are TRBV27 and TRBJ2-1; TRBD1 agrees at 7 bases. The CDR3 sequence is 13 residues long. V shed 2 bases, J shed 10 bases, and the junction held 5 bases outside the gene matches. The germline gives CDR1 MNHEY, CDR2 SMNVEV (reference sequence). CDR3 nucleotide sequence: TGTGCCAGCAGTTTAACGGGGACAGTCGAGCAGTTCTTC. Protein: CASSLTGTVEQFF.

DNA for the CDR3: TGTGCCAGCAGTTTGATCGAAGGGGGGACAAGCTACACCTTC. This translates into CASSLIEGGTSYTF. The chain joins TRBV27 to TRBJ1-2; possible D gene TRBD1, 6 bases. The CDR3 consists of 14 residues. Germline assignment: CDR1 MNHEY and CDR2 SMNVEV (reference sequence). V lost 3 bases to trimming and J lost 9 bases, with 17 bases between them.